Below are 11 T cell receptor beta chains sequenced from a single sample in a study of siplizumab effects on memory and regulatory T cells. Clones were sequenced by immunoSEQ multiplex PCR, and TCRdb holds only the in-frame ones, with some missing. Of 70,000 or so clones detected, 80% to 90% appear once; the ten largest clones hold about 1.7%. Material: Tregs sorted from blood. Receptors originate from a human donor in good health.

The rearrangement uses TRBV12-5 and TRBJ2-5; D not resolved. Trimming removed 3 bases from V and 4 bases from J, with 3 bases in between. The CDR3 spans 11 residues. Germline V CDR1 and CDR2: LGHNT, FRNRAP. CDR3 residues: CASGLGETQYF. CDR3 nucleotides: TGTGCTAGTGGTTTAGGAGAGACCCAGTACTTC.

This chain connects TRBV2 to TRBJ2-7; D gene unclear. The germline V and J ends were trimmed by 5 bases and 2 bases, with 13 bases remaining between them. Germline CDR1 is SNHLY and CDR2 is FYNNEI. This CDR3 is built from 14 residues. CDR3 DNA sequence: TGTGCCAGCAGTCCACCGCTTACAGCCTACGAGCAGTACTTC. It yields the protein CASSPPLTAYEQYF.

V is TRBV7-2 and J is TRBJ2-7; possible D gene TRBD2, 5 bases. Trimming shortened V by 0 bases and J by 5 bases, and 11 bases separated the two germline ends. The CDR3 spans 14 residues. The germline V gene encodes CDR1 SGHTA and CDR2 FQGNSA. The CDR3 nucleotides read TGTGCCAGCAGCTTAGCGGGAGCGATAGACGAGCAGTACTTC. This codes for CASSLAGAIDEQYF. The full variable domain, with the rest looked up from reference TRBV7-2 and TRBJ2-7, is GAGVSQSPSNKVTEKGKDVELRCDPISGHTALYWYRQSLGQGLEFLIYFQGNSAPDKSGLPSDRFSAERTGGSVSTLTIQRTQQEDSAVYLCASSLAGAIDEQYFGPGTRLTVT.

The chain recombines TRBV6-6 with TRBJ1-2; perhaps TRBD1 as D (6 bases). Trimming took off 6 bases at V and 3 bases at J, with 14 bases between the two ends. The CDR3 runs 14 residues. Germline loops: CDR1 MNHNY, CDR2 SVGAGI (reference sequence). The chain's CDR3 is CASRLQGWDYGYTF. CDR3 in DNA: TGTGCCAGCAGATTACAGGGTTGGGACTATGGCTACACCTTC.

V is TRBV5-1 and J is TRBJ2-3; 10 bases map to TRBD2. The V segment lost 5 bases and the J segment 3 bases; nucleotides outside the gene matches: 3. This CDR3 comprises 14 residues. CDR1 and CDR2 from the germline V gene are SGHRS and YFSETQ. For the CDR3, the DNA is TGCGCCAGCAGGAGGACTAGCGGTACAGATACGCAGTATTTT. Amino acids: CASRRTSGTDTQYF.

The gene calls are TRBV6-5 and TRBJ2-7, with TRBD2 matching 10 bases. CDR3 length equals 15 residues. Germline V lookup: CDR1 MNHEY, CDR2 SVGAGI. The J segment lost 7 bases and the V segment lost 5 bases, leaving 11 bases of the junction unmatched. This CDR3 is CASSLPASGSSEQYF. CDR3 coding DNA: TGTGCCAGCAGTCTACCGGCTAGCGGGAGCAGTGAGCAGTACTTC.

DNA for the CDR3: TGTGCCATCAGTGCTCGGGACCGAACGAGCACAGATACGCAGTATTTT. It yields the protein CAISARDRTSTDTQYF. The gene calls are TRBV10-3 and TRBJ2-3, with D possibly called TRBD1 or TRBD2 (5 bases each). CDR1 ENHRY and CDR2 SYGVKD come from the germline V gene. Trimming took 4 bases from V and 0 from J, leaving 14 bases between them. The CDR3 totals 16 residues.

The rearrangement uses TRBV5-3 and TRBJ2-7; the D call may be TRBD1 or TRBD2 (5 bases each). TRBV5-3 is recorded as an ORF, its role being uncertain. CDR3 length: 15 residues. V shed 4 bases and J shed 0 bases, with 14 bases lying between them. CDR3 residues: CARSPGRSSSYEQYF. The CDR3 DNA reads as TGTGCCAGAAGCCCGGGGCGATCGAGCTCCTACGAGCAGTACTTC.

The chain combines TRBV4-2 with TRBJ2-3; D is uncertain. V shed 1 base and J shed 6 bases, with 11 bases lying between them. The CDR3 runs 14 residues. Germline V lookup: CDR1 LGHNA, CDR2 YNFKEQ. The CDR3 here is CASSQAGFGDTQYF. The CDR3 region has the DNA TGTGCCAGCAGCCAAGCTGGGTTTGGGGATACGCAGTATTTT.

This chain connects TRBV27 to TRBJ2-1; D call uncertain. The germline V gene encodes CDR1 MNHEY and CDR2 SMNVEV (reference sequence). The CDR3 has 15 amino acids. Trimming left V 2 bases short and J 2 bases short, with 10 bases between. As DNA, the CDR3 is TGTGCCAGCAGTTTAGGGTTTCAGGCCTACAATGAGCAGTTCTTC. Its translation: CASSLGFQAYNEQFF.

V and J are TRBV27 and TRBJ2-1, with a possible D match to TRBD1 (6 bases). Per germline, CDR1 MNHEY and CDR2 SMNVEV (reference sequence). The V and J ends lost 5 bases and 4 bases respectively, with 12 bases between them. The CDR3 is 14 amino acids. As DNA, the CDR3 is TGTGCCAGCAGTCGTAGAGGGACATACAATGAGCAGTTCTTC. It encodes CASSRRGTYNEQFF.